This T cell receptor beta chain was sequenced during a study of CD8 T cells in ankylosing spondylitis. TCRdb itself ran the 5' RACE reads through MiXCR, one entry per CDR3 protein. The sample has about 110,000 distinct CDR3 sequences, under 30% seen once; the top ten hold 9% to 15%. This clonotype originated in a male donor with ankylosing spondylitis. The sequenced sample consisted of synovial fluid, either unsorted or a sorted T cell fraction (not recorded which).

CDR3 residues: CASSWGLAGEAETQYF. The DNA of the CDR3 is TGTGCCAGCAGTTGGGGCCTAGCGGGAGAAGCAGAGACCCAGTACTTC. The gene calls are TRBV12-3 or TRBV12-4 and TRBJ2-5; TRBD2 matches at 10 bases. V shed 4 bases and J 4 bases; nucleotides not matched to a gene: 9. This CDR3 has 16 residues.